A single sample is the source of the 9 T cell receptor beta chains below, sequenced in a study of cytomegalovirus exposure and HLA in healthy donors. PCR involved 60 Vbeta and 13 Jbeta primers. Some clones are missing from TCRdb's copy, which holds only in-frame ones; the method was immunoSEQ multiplex PCR. This table holds 95,000 to 150,000 clones, 15% to 17% found once. Sequenced: PBMCs. These receptors were obtained from a young woman in good health and CMV-seronegative.

This chain uses TRBV5-1 with TRBJ1-3; 8 nucleotides align to TRBD1. V lost 4 bases and J lost 2; bases outside the gene matches: 5. The CDR3 is 15 residues long. Germline CDR1 is SGHRS and CDR2 is YFSETQ. The CDR3 sequence: CASSHDRGTGNTIYF. The CDR3 region has the DNA TGCGCCAGCAGCCACGACAGGGGAACTGGAAACACCATATATTTT.

The table lists this clone with a few counts. The V call is TRBV4-1, the J call TRBJ1-2, with 7 positions matching TRBD1. Germline values: CDR1 MGHRA, CDR2 YSYEKL. The CDR3 has 14 residues. The V gene end was trimmed by 3 bases and the J gene end by 5 bases; junction bases not matched to a gene: 6. CDR3 coding DNA: TGCGCCAGCAGCCAGGTTCAGGGGGAGTATGGCTACACCTTC. Protein sequence: CASSQVQGEYGYTF.

This clone was seen a handful of times. A junction end diverges from the germline sequence, so it may reflect a read error. The V gene is TRBV23-1, the J gene TRBJ2-7, with 10 bases that match TRBD2. TRBV23-1 is classed as an ORF, of uncertain function. This CDR3 region has 18 residues. The CDR3 loop is CASSQPLTSGATSDEQYF. CDR3 bases: TGCGCCAGCAGTCAACCCTTAACTAGCGGGGCGACCTCCGACGAGCAGTACTTC.

This sequence joins TRBV6-5 and TRBJ1-2, with D unresolved. Per the germline V gene, CDR1 is MNHEY and CDR2 is SVGAGI. The CDR3 is made up of 13 amino acids. Trimming cost V 2 bases and J 6 bases, with 10 bases left between them. The CDR3 loop reads CASSYARANGYTF. The CDR3 DNA reads as TGTGCCAGCAGTTACGCGAGGGCTAATGGCTACACCTTC.

The chain links TRBV19 to TRBJ2-5; 7 bases match TRBD1. This CDR3 has 14 amino acids. V shed 1 base, J shed 1 base, and the junction held 0 bases outside the gene matches. Germline lookup yields CDR1 LNHDA and CDR2 SQIVND (reference sequence). CDR3 sequence (DNA): TGTGCCAGTAGTATAGCAGGGGGCCAAGAGACCCAGTACTTC. It specifies CASSIAGGQETQYF.

This clone was observed a handful of times. The V and J genes are TRBV5-1 and TRBJ2-7, with D possibly matching TRBD1 (5 bases). There are 16 residues in the CDR3. V lost 0 bases, J lost 3 bases, and 16 bases lay in between. Germline values: CDR1 SGHRS, CDR2 YFSETQ. DNA of the CDR3: TGCGCCAGCAGCTTGGTCCACGGACACCTGATCTACGAGCAGTACTTC. Encoded protein: CASSLVHGHLIYEQYF.

This chain connects TRBV2 to TRBJ2-2, with 7 bases aligning to TRBD2. V lost 2 bases and J lost 5; bases outside the gene matches: 11. This CDR3 is 17 amino acids long. The germline V gene has CDR1 SNHLY and CDR2 FYNNEI. Written as DNA, the CDR3 is TGTGCCAGCAGTGAACTCGCGGCGGGAGTTGAGACCGGGGAGCTGTTTTTT. It encodes CASSELAAGVETGELFF. Complete variable domain (other parts from reference TRBV2 and TRBJ2-2): EPEVTQTPSHQVTQMGQEVILRCVPISNHLYFYWYRQILGQKVEFLVSFYNNEISEKSEIFDDQFSVERPDGSNFTLKIRSTKLEDSAMYFCASSELAAGVETGELFFGEGSRLTVL.

The J gene is TRBJ2-5, the V gene TRBV7-6; 7 bases align to TRBD2. The V segment lost 4 bases and the J segment 1 base; nucleotides outside the gene matches: 6. CDR3 length equals 15 residues. The V gene's germline CDR1 is SGHVS and CDR2 FNYEAQ. The CDR3 sequence: CASSSVRGVQETQYF. CDR3 sequence (DNA): TGTGCCAGCAGCTCCGTCCGGGGGGTCCAAGAGACCCAGTACTTC.

This chain uses TRBV9 with TRBJ2-3; 12 bases are shared with TRBD1. Trimming cost V 1 base and J 4 bases; bases outside gene matches: 7. There are 17 residues in the CDR3. CDR1 is SGDLS and CDR2 is YYNGEE in the germline V gene. DNA of the CDR3: TGTGCCAGCAGCGTATCCGGGACAGGGGGCTGGGCAGATACGCAGTATTTT. Its protein is CASSVSGTGGWADTQYF.